This passage covers 11 T cell receptor beta chains from one sample sequenced in a study of blood T cell repertoires in COVID-19. TCRdb keeps only in-frame clones here, not all; method: immunoSEQ multiplex PCR. The data hold 84,000 or so clones, with around four fifths observed a single time. The specimen was peripheral blood. The receptors were sampled from an older man with active or convalescent COVID-19.

This chain uses TRBV4-1 with TRBJ2-7; TRBD1 agrees at 12 bases. CDR1 is MGHRA, CDR2 YSYEKL, per germline. This CDR3 has 16 amino acids. The V segment lost 4 bases and the J segment 1 base; nucleotides outside the gene matches: 5. DNA of the CDR3: TGCGCCAGCAGCCCGGGACAGGGGGCCAGATCCTACGAGCAGTACGTC. Its protein product is CASSPGQGARSYEQYV.

The rearrangement joins TRBV19 to TRBJ1-2; TRBD1 matches at 11 bases. The trim removed 6 bases at V and 6 bases at J, leaving 6 bases unmatched. The germline CDR1 and CDR2 sequences are LNHDA and SQIVND (reference sequence). The CDR3 runs 14 residues. CDR3 residues: CASRRDRGTDGYTF. The CDR3 nucleotides read TGTGCCAGTAGGAGGGACAGGGGGACGGATGGCTACACCTTC.

The rearrangement joins TRBV28 to TRBJ1-5, with D unclear. CDR1 MDHEN and CDR2 SYDVKM come from the germline V gene. The CDR3 runs to 14 residues. The V end was cut by 4 bases, the J end by 0 bases, with 7 bases between. The CDR3 DNA reads TGTGCCAGCAGTTCCAGGAATAGCAATCAGCCCCAGCATTTT. Its translation is CASSSRNSNQPQHF.

The CDR3 DNA sequence: TGTGCCAGCAGCCTATCGGGACATAGCCAAGAGACCCAGTACTTC. Its translation is CASSLSGHSQETQYF. This chain uses TRBV28 with TRBJ2-5; perhaps TRBD1 as D (6 bases). Per germline, CDR1 MDHEN and CDR2 SYDVKM. The V end lost 6 bases, the J end lost 1 base, and 15 bases lay between the germline ends. CDR3 length: 15 amino acids. Based on the CDR3 plus reference TRBV28 and TRBJ2-5, the full variable domain is DVKVTQSSRYLVKRTGEKVFLECVQDMDHENMFWYRQDPGLGLRLIYFSYDVKMKEKGDIPEGYSVSREKKERFSLILESASTNQTSMYLCASSLSGHSQETQYFGPGTRLLVL.

The gene calls are TRBV18 and TRBJ1-4; the match to TRBD1 covers 7 bases. V lost 4 bases to trimming and J lost 8 bases; unmatched junction nucleotides: 4. This CDR3 spans 13 amino acids. Per the germline V gene, CDR1 is KGHSH and CDR2 is LQKENI. CDR3 in DNA: TGTGCCAGCTCACGAGGGGGCGGCGAAAAACTGTTTTTT. This gives the protein CASSRGGGEKLFF.

The gene calls are TRBV6-5 and TRBJ1-1; D gene unclear. In germline, CDR1 is MNHEY, CDR2 SVGAGI. The V and J ends lost 3 bases and 0 bases respectively, with 8 bases between them. The CDR3 covers 14 residues. Here the CDR3 DNA reads TGTGCCAGCAGTTATGATGAGGTGAACACTGAAGCTTTCTTT. It encodes CASSYDEVNTEAFF.

The CDR3 sequence is CASGVGGGHETQYF. Written as DNA, the CDR3 is TGCGCCAGCGGTGTTGGGGGAGGGCATGAGACCCAGTACTTC. The genes are TRBV5-1 and TRBJ2-5; TRBD2 aligns across 7 bases. Trimming at V came to 7 bases and at J to 5 bases, leaving 11 bases not matched to a gene. Germline loops: CDR1 SGHRS, CDR2 YFSETQ. The CDR3 spans 14 residues.

This clone was observed a handful of times. The V call is TRBV27, the J call TRBJ2-1; weak D call: TRBD1 (6 bases). Germline loops: CDR1 MNHEY, CDR2 SMNVEV (reference sequence). CDR3 size: 13 residues. V was pared by 0 bases and J by 15 bases, with 15 bases between. The CDR3 region has the DNA TGTGCCAGCAGTTTATCCAGGGGAACCCCGGGGTTCTTC. This sequence encodes CASSLSRGTPGFF.

The chain recombines TRBV2 with TRBJ2-2; possible D gene TRBD2, 5 bases. The CDR3 covers 13 residues. Trimming pared 6 bases from V and 6 bases from J, leaving 11 bases between. Germline CDR1 and CDR2: SNHLY and FYNNEI. The CDR3 DNA reads TGTGCCAGCAGACGACTAAATTCCGGGGAGCTGTTTTTT. As protein: CASRRLNSGELFF.

The chain has TRBV4-1 and TRBJ2-2, with a tentative D call TRBD2 (5 bases). V dropped 8 bases and J dropped 7 bases, with 17 bases sitting between them. Germline CDR1 reads MGHRA; CDR2 reads YSYEKL. This CDR3 is built from 14 residues. CDR3 DNA sequence: TGCGCCAGCGAGGAGTCACCCGGGGTCGGGGAGCTGTTTTTT. Protein sequence: CASEESPGVGELFF.

The rearrangement uses TRBV2 and TRBJ2-1, with a tentative D call TRBD2 (6 bases). V lost 4 bases, J lost 0 bases, and 10 bases lay in between. The CDR3 extends over 15 amino acids. Germline assignment: CDR1 SNHLY and CDR2 FYNNEI. The CDR3 loop is CASSVSGSSYNEQFF. CDR3 DNA sequence: TGTGCCAGCAGTGTTTCCGGGAGCTCCTACAATGAGCAGTTCTTC. Together with reference TRBV2 and TRBJ2-1, the CDR3 gives the full variable domain: EPEVTQTPSHQVTQMGQEVILRCVPISNHLYFYWYRQILGQKVEFLVSFYNNEISEKSEIFDDQFSVERPDGSNFTLKIRSTKLEDSAMYFCASSVSGSSYNEQFFGPGTRLTVL.